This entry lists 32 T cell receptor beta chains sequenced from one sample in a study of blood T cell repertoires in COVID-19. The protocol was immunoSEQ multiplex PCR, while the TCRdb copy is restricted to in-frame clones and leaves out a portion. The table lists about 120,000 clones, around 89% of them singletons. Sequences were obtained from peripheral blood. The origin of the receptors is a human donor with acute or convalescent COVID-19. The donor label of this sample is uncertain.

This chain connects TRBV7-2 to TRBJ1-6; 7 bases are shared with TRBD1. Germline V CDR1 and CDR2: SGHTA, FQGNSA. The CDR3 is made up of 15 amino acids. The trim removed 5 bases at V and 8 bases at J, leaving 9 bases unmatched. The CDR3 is CASSISTGPYSPLHF. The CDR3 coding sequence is TGTGCCAGCAGCATATCGACAGGGCCATATTCACCCCTCCACTTT.

The DNA of the CDR3 is TGTGCCAGCAGTTACTCCATTGGGGAGACTAATGAAAAACTGTTTTTT. It encodes CASSYSIGETNEKLFF. V is TRBV6-2 or TRBV6-3 and J is TRBJ1-4; D unresolved. V was shortened by 0 bases and J by 2 bases, with 10 bases between the two germline ends. Germline CDR1 and CDR2: MNHEY and SVGEGT. CDR3 length: 16 amino acids.

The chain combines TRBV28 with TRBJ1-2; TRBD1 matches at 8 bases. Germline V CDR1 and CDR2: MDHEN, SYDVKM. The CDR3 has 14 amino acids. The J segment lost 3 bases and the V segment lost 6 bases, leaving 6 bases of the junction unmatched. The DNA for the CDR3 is TGTGCCAGCAGCCAGGACAGGGATTACTATGGCTACACCTTC. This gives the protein CASSQDRDYYGYTF.

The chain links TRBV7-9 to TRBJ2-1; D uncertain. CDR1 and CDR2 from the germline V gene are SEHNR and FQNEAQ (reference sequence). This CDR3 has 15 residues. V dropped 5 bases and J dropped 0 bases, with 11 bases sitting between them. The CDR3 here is CASSTHGSSYNEQFF. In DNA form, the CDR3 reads TGTGCCAGCAGCACGCACGGTAGCTCCTACAATGAGCAGTTCTTC.

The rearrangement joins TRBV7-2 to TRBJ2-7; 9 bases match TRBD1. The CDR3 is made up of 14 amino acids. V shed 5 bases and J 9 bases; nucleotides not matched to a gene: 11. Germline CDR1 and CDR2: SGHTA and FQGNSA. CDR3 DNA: TGTGCCAGCAGCAGCCCGGGACAGGGTGGTTCGCAGTACTTC. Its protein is CASSSPGQGGSQYF.

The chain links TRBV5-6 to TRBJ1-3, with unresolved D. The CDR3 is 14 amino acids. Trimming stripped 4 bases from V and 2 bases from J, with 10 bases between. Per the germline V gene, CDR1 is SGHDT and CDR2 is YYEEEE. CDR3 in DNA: TGTGCCAGCAGCCCCGACGGGACTGGAAACACCATATATTTT. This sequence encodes CASSPDGTGNTIYF.

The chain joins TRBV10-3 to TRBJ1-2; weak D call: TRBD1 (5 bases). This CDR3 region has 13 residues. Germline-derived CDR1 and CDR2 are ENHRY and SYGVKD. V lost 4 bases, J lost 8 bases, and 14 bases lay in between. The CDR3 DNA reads TGTGCCATCAGTGCGGGACTTCTAGCGGGCTACACCTTC. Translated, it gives CAISAGLLAGYTF.

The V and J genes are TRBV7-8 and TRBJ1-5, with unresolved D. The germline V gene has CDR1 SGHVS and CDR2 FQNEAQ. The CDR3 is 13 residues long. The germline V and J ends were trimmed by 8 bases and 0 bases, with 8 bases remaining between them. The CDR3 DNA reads TGTGCCAGCGGTGACTATAGCAATCAGCCCCAGCATTTT. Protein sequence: CASGDYSNQPQHF.

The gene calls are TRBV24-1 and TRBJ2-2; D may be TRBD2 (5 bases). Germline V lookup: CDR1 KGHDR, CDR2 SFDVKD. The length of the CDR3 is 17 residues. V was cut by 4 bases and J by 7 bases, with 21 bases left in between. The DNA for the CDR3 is TGTGCCACCAGTGAACATACGACGGGGTCACAAATCGGGGAGCTGTTTTTT. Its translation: CATSEHTTGSQIGELFF.

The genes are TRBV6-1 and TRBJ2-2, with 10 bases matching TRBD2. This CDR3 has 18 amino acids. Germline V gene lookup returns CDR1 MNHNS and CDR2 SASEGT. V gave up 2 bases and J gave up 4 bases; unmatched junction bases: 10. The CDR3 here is CASSEYVLLAGVTGELFF. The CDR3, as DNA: TGTGCCAGCAGTGAATACGTTTTGCTAGCGGGGGTCACCGGGGAGCTGTTTTTT.

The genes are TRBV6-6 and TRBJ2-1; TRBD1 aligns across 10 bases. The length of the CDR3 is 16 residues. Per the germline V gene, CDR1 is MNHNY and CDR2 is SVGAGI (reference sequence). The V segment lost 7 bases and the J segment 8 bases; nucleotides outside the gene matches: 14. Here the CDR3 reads CASKRTQGQGGHEQFF. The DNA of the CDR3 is TGTGCCAGCAAGCGGACCCAAGGACAGGGGGGGCATGAGCAGTTCTTC.

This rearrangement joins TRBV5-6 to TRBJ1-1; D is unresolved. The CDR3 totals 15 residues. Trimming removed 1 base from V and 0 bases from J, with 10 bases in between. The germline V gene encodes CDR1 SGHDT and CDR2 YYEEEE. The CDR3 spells CASSLMGEMNTEAFF. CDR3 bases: TGTGCCAGCAGCTTGATGGGAGAGATGAACACTGAAGCTTTCTTT.

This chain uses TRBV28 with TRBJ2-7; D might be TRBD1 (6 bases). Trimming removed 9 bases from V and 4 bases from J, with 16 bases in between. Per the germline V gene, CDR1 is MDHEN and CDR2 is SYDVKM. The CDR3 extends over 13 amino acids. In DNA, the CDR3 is TGTGCCAGTAACAGGGCGGGTCATTACGAGCAGTACTTC. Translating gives CASNRAGHYEQYF. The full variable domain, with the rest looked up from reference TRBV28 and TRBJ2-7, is DVKVTQSSRYLVKRTGEKVFLECVQDMDHENMFWYRQDPGLGLRLIYFSYDVKMKEKGDIPEGYSVSREKKERFSLILESASTNQTSMYLCASNRAGHYEQYFGPGTRLTVT.

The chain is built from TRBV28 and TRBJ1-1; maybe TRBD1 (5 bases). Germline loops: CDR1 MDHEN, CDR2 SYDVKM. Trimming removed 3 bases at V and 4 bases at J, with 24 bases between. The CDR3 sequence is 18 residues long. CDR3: CASSFGGHLGEVSTEAFF. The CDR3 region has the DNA TGTGCCAGCAGTTTCGGTGGGCATTTGGGGGAGGTGAGCACTGAAGCTTTCTTT.

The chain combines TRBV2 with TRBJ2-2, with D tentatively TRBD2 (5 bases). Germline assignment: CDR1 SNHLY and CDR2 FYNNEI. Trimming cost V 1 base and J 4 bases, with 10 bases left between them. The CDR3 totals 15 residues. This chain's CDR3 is CASSEGVAGTGELFF. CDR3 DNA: TGTGCCAGCAGTGAAGGGGTTGCGGGCACCGGGGAGCTGTTTTTT.

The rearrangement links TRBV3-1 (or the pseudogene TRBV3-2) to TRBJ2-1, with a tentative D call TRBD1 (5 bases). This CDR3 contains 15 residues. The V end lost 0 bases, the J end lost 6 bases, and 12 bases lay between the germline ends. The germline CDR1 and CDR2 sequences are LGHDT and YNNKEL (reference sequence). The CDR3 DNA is TGTGCCAGCAGCCAAGATTTGAATAGGGGCAATGAGCAGTTCTTC. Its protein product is CASSQDLNRGNEQFF.

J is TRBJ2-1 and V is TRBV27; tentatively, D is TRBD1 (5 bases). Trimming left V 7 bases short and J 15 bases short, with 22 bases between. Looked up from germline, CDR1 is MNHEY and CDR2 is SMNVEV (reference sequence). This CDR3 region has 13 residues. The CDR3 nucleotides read TGTGCCAGCATCAGGGCGTTAGGCTCCGAAGTGTTCTTC. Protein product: CASIRALGSEVFF.

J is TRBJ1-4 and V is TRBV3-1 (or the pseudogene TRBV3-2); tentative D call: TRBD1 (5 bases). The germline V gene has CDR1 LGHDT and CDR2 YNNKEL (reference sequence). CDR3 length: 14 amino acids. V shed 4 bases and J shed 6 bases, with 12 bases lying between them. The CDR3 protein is CASSPRRGYEKLFF. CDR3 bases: TGTGCCAGCAGCCCTCGTAGGGGCTATGAAAAACTGTTTTTT.

Here the CDR3 DNA reads TGTGCCAGCAGCGTAGCTCCGGGGTTTCAAGAGACCCAGTACTTC. This gives the protein CASSVAPGFQETQYF. This chain uses TRBV9 with TRBJ2-5, with D perhaps matching TRBD2 (5 bases). The CDR3 sequence is 15 residues long. V lost 0 bases to trimming and J lost 2 bases, with 11 bases between them. Germline values: CDR1 SGDLS, CDR2 YYNGEE.

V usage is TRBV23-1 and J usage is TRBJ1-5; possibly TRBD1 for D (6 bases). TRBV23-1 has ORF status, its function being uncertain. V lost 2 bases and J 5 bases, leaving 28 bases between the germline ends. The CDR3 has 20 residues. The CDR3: CASSQKFQDEPGQADQPQHF. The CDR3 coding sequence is TGCGCCAGCAGTCAAAAATTCCAAGACGAACCGGGACAAGCAGATCAGCCCCAGCATTTT.

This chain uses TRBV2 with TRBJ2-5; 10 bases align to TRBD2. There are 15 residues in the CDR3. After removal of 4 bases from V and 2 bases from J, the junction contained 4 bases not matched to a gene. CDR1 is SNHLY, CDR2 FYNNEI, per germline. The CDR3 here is CASSAGTSEQETQYF. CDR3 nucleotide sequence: TGTGCCAGCAGTGCAGGGACTAGCGAACAAGAGACCCAGTACTTC.

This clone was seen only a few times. CDR3: CASSEQGGNYGYTF. CDR3 in DNA: TGCGCCAGCAGTGAACAGGGAGGGAACTATGGCTACACCTTC. This sequence joins TRBV5-1 and TRBJ1-2, with D perhaps matching TRBD1 (6 bases). Germline CDR1 is SGHRS and CDR2 is YFSETQ. Trimming took 5 bases from V and 2 from J, leaving 13 bases between them. The CDR3 consists of 14 residues.

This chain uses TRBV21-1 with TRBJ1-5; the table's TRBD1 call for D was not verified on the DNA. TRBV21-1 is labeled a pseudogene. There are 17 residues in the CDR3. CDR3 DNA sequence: TGTGCCACCATTCGGACAGGAGGGGCCCCGGAGCTTCAGCCCCAGCATTTT. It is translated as CATIRTGGAPELQPQHF.

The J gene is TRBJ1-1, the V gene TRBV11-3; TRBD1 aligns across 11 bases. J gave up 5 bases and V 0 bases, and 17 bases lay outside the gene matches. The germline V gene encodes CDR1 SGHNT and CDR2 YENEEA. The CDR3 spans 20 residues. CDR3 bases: TGTGCCAGCAGCTTAGAGGTTTTTGGACAGGGGGCCCTAAGGTGGACTGAAGCTTTCTTT. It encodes CASSLEVFGQGALRWTEAFF.

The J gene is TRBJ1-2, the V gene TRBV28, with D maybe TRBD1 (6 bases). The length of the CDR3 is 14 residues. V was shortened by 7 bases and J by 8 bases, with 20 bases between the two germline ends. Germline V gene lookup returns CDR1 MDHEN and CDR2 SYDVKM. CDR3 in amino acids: CASTIAQGFRGYTF. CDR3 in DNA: TGTGCCAGCACTATAGCACAGGGTTTCCGGGGCTACACCTTC.

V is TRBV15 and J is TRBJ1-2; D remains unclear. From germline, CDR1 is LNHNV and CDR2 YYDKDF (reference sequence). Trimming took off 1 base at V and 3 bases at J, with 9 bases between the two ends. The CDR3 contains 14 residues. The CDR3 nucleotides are TGTGCCACCAGCAGAGTTGGGGAGGACTATGGCTACACCTTC. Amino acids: CATSRVGEDYGYTF.

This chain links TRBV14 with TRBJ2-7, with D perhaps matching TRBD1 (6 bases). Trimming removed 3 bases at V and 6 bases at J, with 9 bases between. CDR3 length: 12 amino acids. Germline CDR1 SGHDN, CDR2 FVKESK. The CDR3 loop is CASSHGGFEQYF. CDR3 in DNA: TGTGCCAGCAGCCATGGGGGCTTCGAGCAGTACTTC.

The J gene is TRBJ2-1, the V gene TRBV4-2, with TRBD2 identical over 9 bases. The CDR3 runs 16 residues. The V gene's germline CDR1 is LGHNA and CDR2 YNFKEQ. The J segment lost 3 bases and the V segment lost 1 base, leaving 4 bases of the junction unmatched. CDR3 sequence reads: CASSQVLAGNYNEQFF. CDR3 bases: TGTGCCAGCAGCCAAGTCCTAGCGGGGAACTACAATGAGCAGTTCTTC.

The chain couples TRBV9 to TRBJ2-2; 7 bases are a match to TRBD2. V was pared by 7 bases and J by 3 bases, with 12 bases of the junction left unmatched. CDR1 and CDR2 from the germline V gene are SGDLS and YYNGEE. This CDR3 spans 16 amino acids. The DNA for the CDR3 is TGTGCCAGCGGCGAGGCTAGCGGTAGGGACACCGGGGAGCTGTTTTTT. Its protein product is CASGEASGRDTGELFF.

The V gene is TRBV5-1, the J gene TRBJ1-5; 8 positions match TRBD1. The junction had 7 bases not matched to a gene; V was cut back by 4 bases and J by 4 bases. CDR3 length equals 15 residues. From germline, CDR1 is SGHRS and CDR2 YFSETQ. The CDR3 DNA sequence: TGCGCCAGCAGCCCGTGGACAGGGTCAAATCAGCCCCAGCATTTT. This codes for CASSPWTGSNQPQHF.

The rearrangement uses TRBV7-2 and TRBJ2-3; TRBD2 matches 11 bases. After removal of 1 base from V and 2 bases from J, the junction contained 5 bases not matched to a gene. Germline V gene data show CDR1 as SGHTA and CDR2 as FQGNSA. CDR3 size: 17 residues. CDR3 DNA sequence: TGTGCCAGCAGCTTAGGGTTAGCGGGAGGGTACACAGATACGCAGTATTTT. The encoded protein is CASSLGLAGGYTDTQYF. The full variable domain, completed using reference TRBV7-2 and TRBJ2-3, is GAGVSQSPSNKVTEKGKDVELRCDPISGHTALYWYRQSLGQGLEFLIYFQGNSAPDKSGLPSDRFSAERTGGSVSTLTIQRTQQEDSAVYLCASSLGLAGGYTDTQYFGPGTRLTVL.

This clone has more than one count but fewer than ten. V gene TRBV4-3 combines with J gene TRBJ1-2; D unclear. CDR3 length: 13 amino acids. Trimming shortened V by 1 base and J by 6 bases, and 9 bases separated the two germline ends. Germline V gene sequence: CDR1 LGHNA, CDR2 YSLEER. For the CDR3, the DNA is TGCGCCAGCAGCCAAGGACGAGGGAATGGCTACACCTTC. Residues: CASSQGRGNGYTF.